This is a list of T cell receptor beta chains from one sample in a study of cytotoxic CD8 clonotypes in ibrutinib-treated CLL. Profiling relied on immunoSEQ multiplex PCR, and the TCRdb table lists in-frame clones only, not all of them. The sample includes approximately 92,000 clones, roughly four fifths of them seen just once. Here the sequenced sample was PBMCs, taken after 24 months of ibrutinib treatment. All receptors derive from a human donor with chronic lymphocytic leukemia. Both conserved end residues are part of each CDR3. The D gene is left open where the match is weak. Only some rows state a clone size, as once, few, many or a class for expanded clones.

clone_size: .; v_call: TRBV29-1; d_call: .; j_call: TRBJ2-3; cdr3_aa: CSVFSDTQYF; cdr3_nt: TGCAGCGTTTTTTCCGATACGCAGTATTTT
clone_size: .; v_call: TRBV28; d_call: .; j_call: TRBJ1-3; cdr3_aa: CGLGRASGNTIYF; cdr3_nt: TGTGGTTTGGGGAGGGCCTCTGGAAACACCATATATTTT
clone_size: .; v_call: TRBV19; d_call: .; j_call: TRBJ2-1; cdr3_aa: CASSIDPGGRNEQFF; cdr3_nt: TGTGCCAGTAGTATAGATCCAGGAGGACGCAATGAGCAGTTCTTC
clone_size: .; v_call: TRBV7-2; d_call: .; j_call: TRBJ2-6; cdr3_aa: CASSWGPSSGANVLTF; cdr3_nt: TGTGCCAGCAGCTGGGGTCCGAGCTCTGGGGCCAACGTCCTGACTTTC
clone_size: .; v_call: TRBV10-2; d_call: TRBD2; j_call: TRBJ2-3; cdr3_aa: CASFRGLAAVDTQYF; cdr3_nt: TGCGCCAGCTTTCGGGGACTAGCGGCTGTAGATACGCAGTATTTT
clone_size: .; v_call: TRBV10-3; d_call: TRBD1; j_call: TRBJ1-2; cdr3_aa: CAISDPTGNYGYTF; cdr3_nt: TGTGCCATCAGTGACCCGACAGGGAACTATGGCTACACCTTC
clone_size: .; v_call: TRBV7-3; d_call: .; j_call: TRBJ2-3; cdr3_aa: CASSMGTGSSTDTQYF; cdr3_nt: TGTGCCAGCAGCATGGGAACGGGATCCAGCACAGATACGCAGTATTTT
clone_size: .; v_call: TRBV11-3; d_call: TRBD2; j_call: TRBJ2-2; cdr3_aa: CASSPIGRRGTGELFF; cdr3_nt: TGTGCCAGCAGCCCCATCGGGAGGCGGGGCACCGGGGAGCTGTTTTTT
clone_size: .; v_call: TRBV19; d_call: .; j_call: TRBJ1-1; cdr3_aa: CASSARVNTEAFF; cdr3_nt: TGTGCCAGTAGTGCGAGGGTGAACACTGAAGCTTTCTTT
clone_size: .; v_call: TRBV6-1; d_call: .; j_call: TRBJ1-1; cdr3_aa: CASSEATVSLF; cdr3_nt: TGTGCCAGCAGTGAAGCGACAGTTTCACTATTT
clone_size: .; v_call: TRBV5-6; d_call: .; j_call: TRBJ2-3; cdr3_aa: CASSFLVPSTDTQYF; cdr3_nt: TGTGCCAGCAGCTTTCTCGTCCCTAGCACAGATACGCAGTATTTT
clone_size: .; v_call: TRBV28; d_call: .; j_call: TRBJ1-5; cdr3_aa: CASSLGGVSQPQHF; cdr3_nt: TGTGCCAGCAGTTTGGGAGGGGTAAGTCAGCCCCAGCATTTT
clone_size: .; v_call: TRBV7-9; d_call: TRBD2; j_call: TRBJ2-3; cdr3_aa: CASSTWTSGRMGTDTQYF; cdr3_nt: TGTGCCAGCAGCACCTGGACTAGCGGGAGGATGGGCACAGATACGCAGTATTTT
clone_size: .; v_call: TRBV29-1; d_call: .; j_call: TRBJ2-3; cdr3_aa: CSVEDPRASSTDTQYF; cdr3_nt: TGCAGCGTTGAAGATCCCAGGGCTAGTAGCACAGATACGCAGTATTTT
clone_size: .; v_call: TRBV5-5; d_call: .; j_call: TRBJ1-2; cdr3_aa: CASSPGLPRGGYTF; cdr3_nt: TGTGCCAGCAGCCCGGGACTCCCGAGGGGTGGCTACACCTTC
clone_size: .; v_call: TRBV7-3; d_call: .; j_call: TRBJ1-2; cdr3_aa: CASSPGGQYGYTF; cdr3_nt: TGTGCCAGCAGCCCCGGCGGGCAGTATGGCTACACCTTC
clone_size: .; v_call: TRBV10-2; d_call: TRBD2; j_call: TRBJ2-5; cdr3_aa: CASSVGTSGRQETQYF; cdr3_nt: TGCGCCAGCAGTGTGGGGACTAGCGGGAGGCAAGAGACCCAGTACTTC
clone_size: .; v_call: TRBV5-8; d_call: TRBD2; j_call: TRBJ2-3; cdr3_aa: CASSFTTSPYTQYF; cdr3_nt: TGTGCCAGCAGCTTCACGACTAGCCCCTATACGCAGTATTTT
clone_size: .; v_call: TRBV30; d_call: .; j_call: TRBJ1-6; cdr3_aa: CAWKISGASSYNSPLHF; cdr3_nt: TGTGCCTGGAAGATTTCAGGGGCCAGCTCCTATAATTCACCCCTCCACTTT
clone_size: .; v_call: TRBV5-1; d_call: .; j_call: TRBJ2-2; cdr3_aa: CASRGLGENTGELFF; cdr3_nt: TGCGCCAGCCGAGGCTTGGGGGAGAACACCGGGGAGCTGTTTTTT
clone_size: .; v_call: TRBV14; d_call: TRBD1; j_call: TRBJ1-2; cdr3_aa: CASSATGMGGYTF; cdr3_nt: TGTGCCAGCAGCGCGACAGGGATGGGTGGCTACACCTTC
clone_size: .; v_call: TRBV29-1; d_call: .; j_call: TRBJ2-7; cdr3_aa: CSVGPDYEQYF; cdr3_nt: TGCAGCGTTGGCCCAGACTACGAGCAGTACTTC
clone_size: .; v_call: TRBV11-3; d_call: .; j_call: TRBJ2-1; cdr3_aa: CASSLAWTNEQFF; cdr3_nt: TGTGCCAGCAGCTTAGCCTGGACCAATGAGCAGTTCTTC
clone_size: many; v_call: TRBV19; d_call: TRBD1; j_call: TRBJ1-2; cdr3_aa: CASTPRRGLLANYGYTF; cdr3_nt: TGTGCCAGTACCCCGAGGAGGGGGCTCTTAGCTAACTATGGCTACACCTTC
clone_size: .; v_call: TRBV6-6; d_call: TRBD2; j_call: TRBJ2-3; cdr3_aa: CASRSGLAGATDTQYF; cdr3_nt: TGTGCCAGCAGATCCGGACTAGCGGGAGCCACAGATACGCAGTATTTT
clone_size: .; v_call: TRBV14; d_call: .; j_call: TRBJ2-5; cdr3_aa: CASSLRTGKETQYF; cdr3_nt: TGTGCCAGCAGCCTGCGCACAGGGAAAGAGACCCAGTACTTC
clone_size: few; v_call: TRBV9; d_call: TRBD2; j_call: TRBJ2-1; cdr3_aa: CASSPLAGWDNEQFF; cdr3_nt: TGTGCCAGCAGCCCATTAGCGGGATGGGACAATGAGCAGTTCTTC
clone_size: .; v_call: TRBV15; d_call: .; j_call: TRBJ2-7; cdr3_aa: CATSRDTNEQYF; cdr3_nt: TGTGCCACCAGCAGAGATACGAACGAGCAGTACTTC
clone_size: .; v_call: TRBV6-5; d_call: .; j_call: TRBJ2-2; cdr3_aa: CASSSYGTGELFF; cdr3_nt: TGTGCCAGCAGTTCGTATGGCACCGGGGAGCTGTTTTTT
clone_size: .; v_call: TRBV6-1; d_call: TRBD1; j_call: TRBJ1-2; cdr3_aa: CATRDRVDHGGYTF; cdr3_nt: TGTGCCACCCGGGACAGGGTGGACCATGGGGGCTACACCTTC
clone_size: .; v_call: TRBV7-2; d_call: .; j_call: TRBJ1-1; cdr3_aa: CASSLQGLGMNTEAFF; cdr3_nt: TGTGCCAGCAGCTTACAGGGTTTAGGGATGAACACTGAAGCTTTCTTT
clone_size: .; v_call: TRBV6-6; d_call: TRBD2; j_call: TRBJ2-7; cdr3_aa: CASSYSWREGQDEQYF; cdr3_nt: TGTGCCAGCAGTTACTCGTGGCGGGAGGGCCAGGACGAGCAGTACTTC
clone_size: once; v_call: TRBV5-1; d_call: .; j_call: TRBJ1-2; cdr3_aa: CASRLTENYGYTF; cdr3_nt: TGCGCCAGCAGGTTGACAGAGAACTATGGCTACACCTTC
clone_size: few; v_call: TRBV7-8; d_call: TRBD2; j_call: TRBJ2-5; cdr3_aa: CASSWSGSPGETQYF; cdr3_nt: TGTGCCAGCAGCTGGAGCGGGAGCCCTGGGGAGACCCAGTACTTC
clone_size: few; v_call: TRBV4-2; d_call: TRBD1; j_call: TRBJ2-7; cdr3_aa: CASSQEAGQGLTGEQYF; cdr3_nt: TGTGCCAGCAGCCAAGAAGCGGGACAGGGGTTGACGGGCGAGCAGTACTTC
clone_size: .; v_call: TRBV7-2; d_call: .; j_call: TRBJ2-3; cdr3_aa: CASSLSSSTDTQYF; cdr3_nt: TGTGCCAGCAGCTTAAGTTCGAGCACAGATACGCAGTATTTT
clone_size: few; v_call: TRBV28; d_call: .; j_call: TRBJ1-5; cdr3_aa: CASNRSNQPQHF; cdr3_nt: TGTGCCAGCAACAGAAGCAATCAGCCCCAGCATTTT
clone_size: .; v_call: TRBV6-4; d_call: TRBD1; j_call: TRBJ1-1; cdr3_aa: CASSRQGSTEAFF; cdr3_nt: TGTGCCAGCAGCAGACAGGGGAGCACTGAAGCTTTCTTT
clone_size: .; v_call: TRBV6-5; d_call: .; j_call: TRBJ1-1; cdr3_aa: CASRRDKIPNTEAFF; cdr3_nt: TGTGCCAGCCGCCGGGATAAAATACCGAACACTGAAGCTTTCTTT
clone_size: .; v_call: TRBV28; d_call: .; j_call: TRBJ2-1; cdr3_aa: CASSPPGDPAHEQFF; cdr3_nt: TGTGCCAGCAGCCCCCCTGGGGACCCAGCGCATGAGCAGTTCTTC
clone_size: .; v_call: TRBV6-1; d_call: .; j_call: TRBJ1-1; cdr3_aa: CASSAQGATEAFF; cdr3_nt: TGTGCCAGCAGTGCTCAGGGTGCCACTGAAGCTTTCTTT
clone_size: .; v_call: TRBV5-1; d_call: TRBD2; j_call: TRBJ2-2; cdr3_aa: CASSLDSGTNTGELFF; cdr3_nt: TGCGCCAGCAGCTTGGATAGCGGGACGAACACCGGGGAGCTGTTTTTT
clone_size: .; v_call: TRBV6-1; d_call: .; j_call: TRBJ1-1; cdr3_aa: CASSATVNTEAFF; cdr3_nt: TGTGCCAGCAGTGCGACAGTGAACACTGAAGCTTTCTTT
clone_size: few; v_call: TRBV6-1; d_call: .; j_call: TRBJ1-5; cdr3_aa: CASSEGAQPQHF; cdr3_nt: TGTGCCAGCAGTGAAGGGGCCCAGCCCCAGCATTTT
clone_size: .; v_call: TRBV28; d_call: .; j_call: TRBJ1-4; cdr3_aa: CASSFRGAGNEKLFF; cdr3_nt: TGTGCCAGCAGTTTTCGAGGGGCCGGTAATGAAAAACTGTTTTTT
clone_size: .; v_call: TRBV19; d_call: TRBD2; j_call: TRBJ2-2; cdr3_aa: CASRPLRGGGGELFF; cdr3_nt: TGTGCCAGTCGACCACTACGGGGGGGCGGCGGGGAGCTGTTTTTT
clone_size: few; v_call: TRBV7-8; d_call: .; j_call: TRBJ1-2; cdr3_aa: CASSRDSNNYGYTF; cdr3_nt: TGTGCCAGCAGCCGAGACAGTAATAACTATGGCTACACCTTC
clone_size: .; v_call: TRBV27; d_call: TRBD1; j_call: TRBJ2-3; cdr3_aa: CASSPATGFRTQYF; cdr3_nt: TGTGCCAGCAGCCCTGCGACAGGGTTCCGTACGCAGTATTTT
clone_size: .; v_call: TRBV29-1; d_call: .; j_call: TRBJ2-7; cdr3_aa: CSVDTESYEQYF; cdr3_nt: TGCAGCGTTGATACGGAGTCCTACGAGCAGTACTTC